This entry concerns a single TCR beta chain. Its cognate antigen is unknown. This sample is part of a study of cytomegalovirus exposure and HLA in healthy donors. Findings and limits, study-wide: The classifier was said to identify cytomegalovirus status with high specificity and sensitivity. Among the CMV-associated chains, a few were confirmed in vitro as specific for CMV antigens. TCR clusters originating in the first cohort tended to co-occur in the approximately 130 validation repertoires, according to a later analysis. The authors enumerated under 200 TCR beta chains as linked to cytomegalovirus.

The method was immunoSEQ multiplex PCR; TCRdb's version includes in-frame clones alone and lacks a portion of them. Here the sample spans fewer than 350,000 clones, 88% being singletons. CDR1 SGHNT and CDR2 YYREEE come from the germline V gene (reference sequence). V was trimmed by 0 bases and J by 7 bases, leaving 10 bases between them. This CDR3 has 13 amino acids. This TCR derives from a woman aged 18-35 years in good health and CMV-seronegative. The rearrangement links TRBV5-4 to TRBJ2-5, with unresolved D. The specimen was PBMCs. The CDR3 spells CASSLDGYGTQYF. The CDR3 DNA reads TGTGCCAGCAGCTTGGACGGTTACGGGACCCAGTACTTC.